Below are 5 T cell receptor beta chains sequenced from a single sample in a study of regulatory T cells in long-lasting Graves disease. CDR3-region Arm-PCR and iRepertoire HTBI primers produced the TCR beta libraries. Via MiXCR, TCRdb re-called the multiplex PCR reads, giving one row per CDR3 protein. The sample lists some 420,000 distinct CDR3 sequences, 20% to 25% occurring once. Time point denoted: persistent/refractory GD, antithyroid drugs over 5 years with positive TRAb. After RNA was extracted from PBMCs, the TCR library was made from it. The input for sequencing was peripheral blood mononuclear cells (PBMCs), taken when the disease was refractory, from a patient treated with antithyroid drugs. These receptors came from a female donor with Graves disease.

This clonotype has just a few counts. The chain links TRBV15 to TRBJ2-3; 7 bases align to TRBD2. The CDR3 loop spans 15 amino acids. V lost 0 bases to trimming and J lost 5 bases; unmatched junction nucleotides: 5. Germline V lookup: CDR1 LNHNV, CDR2 YYDKDF (reference sequence). DNA of the CDR3: TGTGCCACCAGCAGAGATAGAGGGAGGGTAGATACGCAGTATTTT. Translated, it gives CATSRDRGRVDTQYF.

This clonotype was counted many times. The V call is TRBV2, the J call TRBJ1-4, with a weak D call TRBD1 (6 bases). There are 13 residues in the CDR3. The germline V gene encodes CDR1 SNHLY and CDR2 FYNNEI. V dropped 8 bases and J dropped 6 bases, with 13 bases sitting between them. The CDR3 here is CASWRGSDEKLFF. As DNA, the CDR3 is TGTGCCAGCTGGAGGGGGTCAGATGAAAAACTGTTTTTT.

The chain couples TRBV20-1 to TRBJ2-7; D remains ambiguous. The CDR3 has 12 amino acids. Looked up from germline, CDR1 is DFQATT and CDR2 is SNEGSKA (reference sequence). Trimming shortened V by 4 bases and J by 3 bases, and 10 bases separated the two germline ends. The DNA for the CDR3 is TGCAGTGCTACTCCGTTTGGCTACGAGCAGTACTTC. Amino acids: CSATPFGYEQYF.

This sequence joins TRBV20-1 and TRBJ2-5; 13 bases agree with TRBD2. The J segment lost 2 bases and the V segment lost 0 bases, leaving 3 bases of the junction unmatched. Germline V lookup: CDR1 DFQATT, CDR2 SNEGSKA (reference sequence). This CDR3 is built from 16 residues. The CDR3 loop is CSARDETSGGQETQYF. As DNA, the CDR3 is TGCAGTGCTAGAGATGAGACTAGCGGGGGGCAAGAGACCCAGTACTTC.

Points on this clonotype: This may be a read error: a much more frequent sequence differs by one nucleotide. This chain uses TRBV2 with TRBJ1-4; D remains unclear. The germline V gene encodes CDR1 SNHLY and CDR2 FYNNEI. This CDR3 has 17 residues. CDR3 bases: TGTGCCAGCAGTGAACTTGGCCGAGCCCAAAGGAATGAAAAACTGTCTTTT. This codes for CASSELGRAQRNEKLSF. The variable domain in full, with the rest retrieved from reference TRBV2 and TRBJ1-4, is EPEVTQTPSHQVTQMGQEVILRCVPISNHLYFYWYRQILGQKVEFLVSFYNNEISEKSEIFDDQFSVERPDGSNFTLKIRSTKLEDSAMYFCASSELGRAQRNEKLSFGSGTQLSVL.